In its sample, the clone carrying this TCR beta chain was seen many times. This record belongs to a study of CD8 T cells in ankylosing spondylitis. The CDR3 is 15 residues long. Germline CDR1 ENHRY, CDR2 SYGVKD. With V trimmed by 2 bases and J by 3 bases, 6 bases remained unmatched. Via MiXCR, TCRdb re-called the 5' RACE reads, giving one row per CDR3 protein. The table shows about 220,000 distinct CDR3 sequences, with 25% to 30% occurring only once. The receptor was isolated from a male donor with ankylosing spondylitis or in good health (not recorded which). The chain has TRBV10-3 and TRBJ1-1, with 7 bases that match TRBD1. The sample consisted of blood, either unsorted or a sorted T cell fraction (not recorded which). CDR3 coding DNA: TGTGCCATCAGTGAGAAAGGGGGCGAGTACACTGAAGCTTTCTTT. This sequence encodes CAISEKGGEYTEAFF.